Presented here are 28 T cell receptor beta chains from one specimen sequenced in a study of shared clonotypes between healthy human individuals. Assay used: immunoSEQ multiplex PCR; TCRdb lists only in-frame clones, some missing. The sample carries hundreds of thousands of clones, roughly 95% recorded once. The sequenced material came from naive CD4+ T cells sorted from blood. Specified subset: CD45RA+ positively selected. The receptors derive from a woman in her thirties in good health.

The rearrangement joins TRBV5-1 to TRBJ2-7; TRBD1 might be the D (5 bases). The CDR3 loop spans 14 amino acids. The germline V and J ends were trimmed by 4 bases and 2 bases, with 13 bases remaining between them. The germline V gene encodes CDR1 SGHRS and CDR2 YFSETQ. The DNA of the CDR3 is TGCGCCAGCAGCGTAGAGGACAAGCCCTACGAGCAGTACTTC. This encodes CASSVEDKPYEQYF.

The chain recombines TRBV28 with TRBJ1-1; possible D gene TRBD1, 6 bases. Trimming pared 5 bases from V and 0 bases from J, leaving 19 bases between. This CDR3 has 17 amino acids. CDR1 is MDHEN, CDR2 SYDVKM, per germline. This CDR3 reads CASSPPQGHLMNTEAFF. In DNA form, the CDR3 reads TGTGCCAGCAGTCCACCTCAGGGACACCTCATGAACACTGAAGCTTTCTTT.

The chain recombines TRBV28 with TRBJ1-2; no firm D call. Germline V gene lookup returns CDR1 MDHEN and CDR2 SYDVKM. With 3 bases removed from V and 4 bases from J, the gap between germline ends came to 6 bases. The CDR3 has 12 residues. CDR3 bases: TGTGCCAGCAGTTTTAGCCCCTATGGCTACACCTTC. This gives the protein CASSFSPYGYTF.

The chain uses TRBV10-3 and TRBJ2-2; TRBD2 aligns across 8 bases. Trimming removed 6 bases from V and 5 bases from J; junction bases left unmatched: 8. The CDR3 loop spans 15 amino acids. Germline lookup yields CDR1 ENHRY and CDR2 SYGVKD. The CDR3 nucleotides are TGTGCCATCAGGCCCGCAGCGGGAGCTACCGGGGAGCTGTTTTTT. It encodes CAIRPAAGATGELFF.

The V call is TRBV18, the J call TRBJ1-2; 11 bases line up with TRBD1. This CDR3 region has 16 residues. Per germline, CDR1 KGHSH and CDR2 LQKENI. Losses at the gene ends were 3 bases for V and 2 bases for J; bases not matched to a gene: 5. The CDR3: CASSPNRDRGNYGYTF. CDR3 nucleotide sequence: TGTGCCAGCTCACCGAACCGGGACAGGGGGAACTATGGCTACACCTTC.

Worth noting for this clone: Other DNA sequences in this specimen translate into the identical CDR3. The J gene is TRBJ2-1, the V gene TRBV29-1; perhaps TRBD1 as D (6 bases). The CDR3 is 14 residues long. Per the germline V gene, CDR1 is SQVTM and CDR2 is ANQGSEA. V lost 4 bases to trimming and J lost 0 bases, with 10 bases between them. The CDR3 loop reads CSVVRGSSYNEQFF. The CDR3 DNA is TGCAGCGTTGTTAGGGGGAGCTCCTACAATGAGCAGTTCTTC.

The V and J genes are TRBV9 and TRBJ2-7; no clear D. The germline V and J ends were trimmed by 0 bases and 1 base, with 8 bases remaining between them. Germline assignment: CDR1 SGDLS and CDR2 YYNGEE. The CDR3 sequence is 14 residues long. The CDR3 here is CASSVGTHSYEQYF. The DNA for the CDR3 is TGTGCCAGCAGCGTAGGGACCCATTCCTACGAGCAGTACTTC.

This chain links TRBV11-2 with TRBJ2-2, with a possible D match to TRBD2 (5 bases). The CDR3 has 14 residues. CDR1 is SGHAT and CDR2 is FQNNGV in the germline V gene. V lost 3 bases and J lost 1, with 6 bases in between. CDR3 in amino acids: CASSFGGNTGELFF. CDR3 sequence (DNA): TGTGCCAGCAGCTTTGGAGGGAACACCGGGGAGCTGTTTTTT.

This clone was seen once. The gene calls are TRBV25-1 and TRBJ1-4; unclear D gene. V was trimmed by 1 base and J by 5 bases, leaving 5 bases between them. Germline assignment: CDR1 MGHDK and CDR2 SYGVNS. The CDR3 totals 13 residues. CDR3 sequence: CASSESGNEKLFF. The CDR3 DNA follows: TGTGCCAGCAGTGAATCGGGGAATGAAAAACTGTTTTTT.

The chain is built from TRBV5-5 and TRBJ2-5; D ambiguous. This CDR3 spans 13 amino acids. V shed 4 bases and J shed 2 bases, with 9 bases lying between them. Germline V CDR1 and CDR2: SGHKS, YYEKEE (reference sequence). The CDR3 reads CASSPQTQETQYF. In DNA form, the CDR3 reads TGTGCCAGCAGCCCACAGACACAAGAGACCCAGTACTTC. Supplemented by reference TRBV5-5 and TRBJ2-5, the full variable domain reads DAGVTQSPTHLIKTRGQQVTLRCSPISGHKSVSWYQQVLGQGPQFIFQYYEKEERGRGNFPDRFSARQFPNYSSELNVNALLLGDSALYLCASSPQTQETQYFGPGTRLLVL.

The chain couples TRBV28 to TRBJ1-4; 9 bases are a match to TRBD1. The CDR3 has 15 amino acids. V gave up 4 bases and J gave up 4 bases; unmatched junction bases: 4. CDR1 is MDHEN and CDR2 is SYDVKM in the germline V gene. CDR3 in amino acids: CASSSQGADNEKLFF. CDR3 DNA sequence: TGTGCCAGCAGTTCACAGGGGGCTGATAATGAAAAACTGTTTTTT.

The chain couples TRBV21-1 to TRBJ2-5; TRBD1, the table's D call, was not compared with the DNA. TRBV21-1 is given as a pseudogene. The CDR3 has 20 amino acids. The CDR3 coding sequence is TGTGCCAGCAGCGTACCGCCATATTCCGGGACAGGGGGCCACCCGATGACCCAGTACTTC. Translated, it gives CASSVPPYSGTGGHPMTQYF.

This clone was recorded only once. The J gene is TRBJ1-2, the V gene TRBV30, with D uncertain. Germline lookup yields CDR1 GTSNPN and CDR2 SVGIG (reference sequence). The CDR3 is made up of 13 amino acids. Trimming shortened V by 3 bases and J by 2 bases, and 10 bases separated the two germline ends. CDR3 protein: CAWSRQGNYGYTF. The CDR3 nucleotides read TGTGCCTGGAGCCGCCAAGGAAACTATGGCTACACCTTC.

The V and J genes are TRBV7-9 and TRBJ2-3, with a weak D call TRBD2 (6 bases). Germline V gene data show CDR1 as SEHNR and CDR2 as FQNEAQ (reference sequence). V was cut by 5 bases and J by 2 bases, with 14 bases left in between. The CDR3 covers 15 residues. In DNA form, the CDR3 reads TGTGCCAGCAGCCAGCCGAGACTAGACACAGATACGCAGTATTTT. It codes for CASSQPRLDTDTQYF. Filled out from reference TRBV7-9 and TRBJ2-3, the complete variable domain reads DTGVSQNPRHKITKRGQNVTFRCDPISEHNRLYWYRQTLGQGPEFLTYFQNEAQLEKSRLLSDRFSAERPKGSFSTLEIQRTEQGDSAMYLCASSQPRLDTDTQYFGPGTRLTVL.

The V gene is TRBV27, the J gene TRBJ2-7, with TRBD1 matching 9 bases. The junction had 8 bases not matched to a gene; V was cut back by 6 bases and J by 5 bases. The CDR3 extends over 14 amino acids. CDR1 and CDR2 from the germline V gene are MNHEY and SMNVEV (reference sequence). The CDR3 region has the DNA TGTGCCAGCAGCGATCCGGGACAGGGCCACGAGCAGTACTTC. Amino acids: CASSDPGQGHEQYF.

This clone was seen a single time. This sequence joins TRBV27 and TRBJ2-7; 8 bases are a match to TRBD1. Trimming at V came to 6 bases and at J to 3 bases, leaving 1 base not matched to a gene. This CDR3 region has 12 residues. Looked up from germline, CDR1 is MNHEY and CDR2 is SMNVEV (reference sequence). The CDR3 is CASSTGGYEQYF. Written as DNA, the CDR3 is TGTGCCAGCAGCACAGGGGGCTACGAGCAGTACTTC.

V is TRBV10-3 and J is TRBJ2-7, with TRBD2 matching over 12 bases. CDR3 length: 14 amino acids. Trimming removed 7 bases from V and 5 bases from J; junction bases left unmatched: 6. Germline lookup yields CDR1 ENHRY and CDR2 SYGVKD. The CDR3 here is CAITKTSGSHEQYF. The DNA for the CDR3 is TGTGCCATCACCAAGACTAGCGGGAGCCACGAGCAGTACTTC.

CDR3 in DNA: TGTGCCAGCAGCTCCGGGGCCGCCAGCGGGAGATGTGATGAGCAGTTCTTC. Translated, it gives CASSSGAASGRCDEQFF. J is TRBJ2-1 and V is TRBV21-1; no check of the table's D call, TRBD2, against the DNA was made. TRBV21-1 is tagged as a pseudogene. This CDR3 spans 17 amino acids.

The genes are TRBV9 and TRBJ1-1, with 8 bases lining up with TRBD1. Germline V gives CDR1 SGDLS, CDR2 YYNGEE. V shed 5 bases and J 4 bases; nucleotides not matched to a gene: 1. This CDR3 contains 12 residues. CDR3 residues: CASRGQGTEAFF. CDR3 nucleotides: TGTGCCAGCAGAGGACAGGGCACTGAAGCTTTCTTT.

This chain joins TRBV6-6 and TRBJ1-2, with 7 bases lining up with TRBD1. Germline V gene lookup returns CDR1 MNHNY and CDR2 SVGAGI (reference sequence). This CDR3 spans 13 amino acids. The ends lost 7 bases at V and 6 bases at J; junction bases unmatched: 8. This CDR3 reads CASIRQGGNGYTF. DNA of the CDR3: TGTGCCAGCATCCGACAGGGTGGGAATGGCTACACCTTC.

The V gene is TRBV28, the J gene TRBJ2-5, with 8 bases matching TRBD2. The CDR3 totals 11 residues. CDR1 and CDR2 (germline): MDHEN, SYDVKM. The trim removed 5 bases at V and 11 bases at J, leaving 4 bases unmatched. Here the CDR3 DNA reads TGTGCCAGCAGTCTTCAGCGGGAGCAGTACTTC. Translated, it gives CASSLQREQYF.

The chain couples TRBV7-9 to TRBJ2-3; TRBD1 matches 8 bases. CDR1 is SEHNR, CDR2 FQNEAQ, per germline (reference sequence). Trimming took 0 bases from V and 0 from J; bases not matched to a gene: 8. The CDR3 runs 18 residues. CDR3 DNA sequence: TGTGCCAGCAGCTTAGCGATACAGGGGGGCCCTAGCACAGATACGCAGTATTTT. Amino acids: CASSLAIQGGPSTDTQYF.

The chain employs TRBV7-8 and TRBJ2-5, with D possibly TRBD1 on 7 matching bases. The J call is uncertain, as TRBJ2-7 better fits the DNA end. From germline, CDR1 is SGHVS and CDR2 FQNEAQ. CDR3 length: 14 amino acids. The CDR3 DNA is TGTGCCAGCAGCCTTCAGGGGGGCTCCTACGAGCAGTACTTC. Translation gives CASSLQGGSYEQYF.

The CDR3 protein is CASSMTGVNTEAFF. CDR3 coding DNA: TGTGCCAGCAGCATGACAGGCGTGAACACTGAAGCTTTCTTT. The genes are TRBV6-1 and TRBJ1-1; possibly TRBD1 for D (6 bases). The CDR3 has 14 amino acids. Per germline, CDR1 MNHNS and CDR2 SASEGT. The V end lost 6 bases, the J end lost 0 bases, and 11 bases lay between the germline ends.

V gene TRBV7-9 combines with J gene TRBJ1-1; D remains unclear. The length of the CDR3 is 12 residues. Germline lookup yields CDR1 SEHNR and CDR2 FQNEAQ (reference sequence). Trimming took 5 bases from V and 5 from J, leaving 9 bases between them. CDR3 region: CASSPVRTEAFF. In nucleotides, the CDR3 is TGTGCCAGCAGCCCCGTACGGACTGAAGCTTTCTTT.

The chain employs TRBV19 and TRBJ2-5; the match to TRBD1 covers 11 bases. Per germline, CDR1 LNHDA and CDR2 SQIVND (reference sequence). The CDR3 sequence is 15 residues long. J gave up 5 bases and V 3 bases, and 5 bases lay outside the gene matches. The CDR3 nucleotides read TGTGCCAGTAGTATCGGACAGGGGGCGCGGGAGACCCAGTACTTC. This gives the protein CASSIGQGARETQYF.

The V and J genes are TRBV28 and TRBJ1-4, with 11 nucleotides matching TRBD1. Germline CDR1 MDHEN, CDR2 SYDVKM. This CDR3 has 14 residues. Trimming at V came to 11 bases and at J to 0 bases, leaving 2 bases not matched to a gene. CDR3 DNA: TGTGCCTCGGGACAGGGGGCAACTAATGAAAAACTGTTTTTT. As protein: CASGQGATNEKLFF.

This clone is a singleton in its sample. The chain combines TRBV19 with TRBJ2-5, with TRBD2 matching 11 bases. The CDR3 is made up of 14 amino acids. The V gene end was trimmed by 6 bases and the J gene end by 11 bases; junction bases not matched to a gene: 11. CDR1 LNHDA and CDR2 SQIVND come from the germline V gene (reference sequence). CDR3 residues: CASSLLAGEGEQYF. The CDR3 DNA reads TGTGCCAGTAGCCTACTAGCGGGAGAGGGGGAGCAGTACTTC.